This T cell receptor beta chain was found in a study of CD8 T cells in Susac syndrome. Study-level results: The total CD8+ repertoires contained 15 to 20 Susac-specific public clones, and the CD8+ TEMRA repertoires contained five. The study's TCR sequencing and HLA analysis covered a relatively small number of individuals, and the study acknowledged this.

In Susac syndrome patients, recently defined diagnostic criteria for definite or probable disease were met. A quantity of roughly 0.5 to 1 ug RNA underwent reverse transcription using random hexamers. The authors amplified TCR beta CDR3 across 54 Vbeta and 13 Jbeta using immunoSEQ multiplex PCR. In TCRdb, the immunoSEQ multiplex PCR reads were re-called with MiXCR into one record per CDR3 protein. The data contain around 100,000 distinct CDR3 sequences, about 95% of them singletons. As to this clonotype: Its cognate antigen is unknown.

CDR1 is KGHSY and CDR2 is FQNENV in the germline V gene. The CDR3 length is 15 residues. The V end lost 0 bases, the J end lost 6 bases, and 14 bases lay between the germline ends. Input material: CD8+ T cells from PBMCs. The V gene is TRBV16, the J gene TRBJ1-1; perhaps TRBD1 as D (5 bases). The receptor comes from a human donor with Susac syndrome. CDR3 sequence reads: CASSQSPGLEAEAFF. DNA for the CDR3: TGTGCCAGCAGCCAATCCCCGGGGCTGGAGGCTGAAGCTTTCTTT.